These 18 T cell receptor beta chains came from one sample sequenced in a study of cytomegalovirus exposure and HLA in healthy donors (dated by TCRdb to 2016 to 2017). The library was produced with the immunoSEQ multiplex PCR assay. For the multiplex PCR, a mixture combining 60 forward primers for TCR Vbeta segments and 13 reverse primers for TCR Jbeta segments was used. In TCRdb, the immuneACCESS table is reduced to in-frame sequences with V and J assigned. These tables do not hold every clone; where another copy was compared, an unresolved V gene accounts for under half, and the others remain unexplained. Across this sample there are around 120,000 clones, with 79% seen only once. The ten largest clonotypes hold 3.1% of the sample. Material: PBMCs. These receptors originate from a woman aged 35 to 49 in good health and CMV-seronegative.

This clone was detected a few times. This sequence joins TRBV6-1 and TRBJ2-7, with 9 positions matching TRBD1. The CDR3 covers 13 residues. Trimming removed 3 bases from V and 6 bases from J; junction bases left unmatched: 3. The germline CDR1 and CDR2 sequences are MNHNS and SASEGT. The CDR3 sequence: CASSEGTGSEQYF. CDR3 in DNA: TGTGCCAGCAGTGAGGGGACAGGGAGCGAGCAGTACTTC.

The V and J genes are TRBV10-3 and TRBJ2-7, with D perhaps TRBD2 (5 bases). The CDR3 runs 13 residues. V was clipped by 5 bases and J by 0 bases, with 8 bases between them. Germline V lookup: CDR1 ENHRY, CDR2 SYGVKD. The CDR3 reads CAISRTLSYEQYF. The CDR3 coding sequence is TGTGCCATCAGTCGGACTCTCTCCTACGAGCAGTACTTC.

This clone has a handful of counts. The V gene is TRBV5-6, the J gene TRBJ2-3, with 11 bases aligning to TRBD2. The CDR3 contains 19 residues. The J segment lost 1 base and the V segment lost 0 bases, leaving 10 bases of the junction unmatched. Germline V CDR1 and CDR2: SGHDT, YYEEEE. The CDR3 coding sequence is TGTGCCAGCAGCTTGGAGGTTAGCGGGAGGGCCGGTGGCACAGATACGCAGTATTTT. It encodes CASSLEVSGRAGGTDTQYF.

The CDR3 DNA reads TGTGCCAGCTCACCACGTACGACAGCGAACACCGGGGAGCTGTTTTTT. Translated: CASSPRTTANTGELFF. The rearrangement joins TRBV18 to TRBJ2-2; TRBD1 is a possible D gene (5 bases). The CDR3 sequence is 16 residues long. Germline V gene data show CDR1 as KGHSH and CDR2 as LQKENI. V lost 1 base, J lost 0 bases, and 9 bases lay in between.

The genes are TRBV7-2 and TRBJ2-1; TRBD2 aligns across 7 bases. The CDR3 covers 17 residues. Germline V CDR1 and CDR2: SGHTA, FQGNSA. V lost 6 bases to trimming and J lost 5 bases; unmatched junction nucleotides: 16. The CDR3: CASRRPSGYSGHNEQFF. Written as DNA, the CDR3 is TGTGCCAGCAGGAGGCCTAGCGGTTACTCAGGGCACAATGAGCAGTTCTTC.

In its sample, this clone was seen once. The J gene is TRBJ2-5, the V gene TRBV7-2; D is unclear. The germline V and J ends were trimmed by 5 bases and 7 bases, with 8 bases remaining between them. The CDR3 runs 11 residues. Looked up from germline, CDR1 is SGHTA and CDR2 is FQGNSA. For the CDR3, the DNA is TGTGCCAGCAGCCGTAGCCCGACCCAGTACTTC. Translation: CASSRSPTQYF.

In nucleotides, the CDR3 is TGTGCCAGCAGTTTATCGGGGGGGAATGGGCAAGAGACCCAGTACTTC. This gives the protein CASSLSGGNGQETQYF. The chain has TRBV28 and TRBJ2-5; 8 nucleotides line up with TRBD2. Germline values: CDR1 MDHEN, CDR2 SYDVKM. Trimming removed 1 base from V and 2 bases from J; junction bases left unmatched: 6. CDR3 length: 16 amino acids.

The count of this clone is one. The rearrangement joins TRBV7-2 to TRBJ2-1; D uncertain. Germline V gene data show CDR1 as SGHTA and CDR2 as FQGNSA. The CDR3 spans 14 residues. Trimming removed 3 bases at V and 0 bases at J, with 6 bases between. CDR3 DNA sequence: TGTGCCAGCAGCTTCTCTACCTCCTACAATGAGCAGTTCTTC. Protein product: CASSFSTSYNEQFF.

This CDR3 reads CASSLELGGRNTEAFF. The CDR3 bases are TGTGCCAGCAGCTTGGAACTAGGGGGCCGGAACACTGAAGCTTTCTTT. This chain joins TRBV13 and TRBJ1-1; 7 bases are shared with TRBD1. V lost 3 bases and J lost 1; bases outside the gene matches: 8. The CDR3 loop spans 16 amino acids. Germline V gene sequence: CDR1 PRHDT, CDR2 FYEKMQ (reference sequence).

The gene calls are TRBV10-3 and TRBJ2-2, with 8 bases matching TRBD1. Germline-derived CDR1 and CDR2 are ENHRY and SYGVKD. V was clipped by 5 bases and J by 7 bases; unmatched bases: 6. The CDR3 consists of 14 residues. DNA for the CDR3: TGTGCCATCAGTTCTCAGGGGGCGAACGGGGAGCTGTTTTTT. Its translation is CAISSQGANGELFF.

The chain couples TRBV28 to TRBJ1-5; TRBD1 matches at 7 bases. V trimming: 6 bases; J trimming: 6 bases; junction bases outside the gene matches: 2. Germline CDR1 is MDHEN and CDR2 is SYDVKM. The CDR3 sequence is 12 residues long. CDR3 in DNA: TGTGCCAGCAGGACAGGGAGTCAGCCCCAGCATTTT. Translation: CASRTGSQPQHF.

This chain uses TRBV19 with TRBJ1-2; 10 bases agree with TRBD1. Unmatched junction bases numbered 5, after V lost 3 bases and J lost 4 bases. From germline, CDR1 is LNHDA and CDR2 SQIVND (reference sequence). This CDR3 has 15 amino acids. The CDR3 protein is CASSIGTGVGYGYTF. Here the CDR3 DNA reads TGTGCCAGTAGTATTGGGACAGGGGTGGGCTATGGCTACACCTTC.

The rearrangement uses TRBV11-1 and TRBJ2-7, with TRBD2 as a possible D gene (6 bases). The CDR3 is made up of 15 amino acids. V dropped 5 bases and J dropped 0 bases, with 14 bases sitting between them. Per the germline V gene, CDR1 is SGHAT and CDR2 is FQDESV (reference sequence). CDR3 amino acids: CASSLTSRSSYEQYF. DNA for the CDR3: TGTGCCAGCAGCCTAACTAGCAGGAGCTCCTACGAGCAGTACTTC.

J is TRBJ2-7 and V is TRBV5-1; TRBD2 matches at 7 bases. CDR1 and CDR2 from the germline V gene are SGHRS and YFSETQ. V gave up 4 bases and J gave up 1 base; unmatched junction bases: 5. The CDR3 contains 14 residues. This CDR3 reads CASSRAGSSYEQYF. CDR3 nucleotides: TGCGCCAGCAGCCGAGCGGGATCTTCCTACGAGCAGTACTTC.

In DNA form, the CDR3 reads TGCGCCAGCAGCTGGAGGACAGGGGATTGGAATGAGCAGTTCTTC. Translated, it gives CASSWRTGDWNEQFF. This chain connects TRBV5-1 to TRBJ2-1; TRBD1 matches 9 bases. CDR1 and CDR2 from the germline V gene are SGHRS and YFSETQ. The CDR3 runs 15 residues. After removal of 3 bases from V and 7 bases from J, the junction contained 8 bases not matched to a gene.

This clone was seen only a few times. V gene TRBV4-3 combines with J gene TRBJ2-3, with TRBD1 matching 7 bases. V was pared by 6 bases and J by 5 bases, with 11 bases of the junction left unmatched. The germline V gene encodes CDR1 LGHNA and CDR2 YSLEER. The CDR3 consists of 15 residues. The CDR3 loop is CASSGTDTYGDTQYF. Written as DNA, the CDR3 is TGCGCCAGCAGTGGGACAGACACCTACGGAGATACGCAGTATTTT.

The CDR3: CASSPGQGAPLEYF. DNA of the CDR3: TGTGCCAGCTCACCGGGACAGGGGGCGCCTTTGGAGTACTTC. V usage is TRBV6-5 and J usage is TRBJ2-7; 12 bases line up with TRBD1. The CDR3 is 14 residues long. Trimming removed 8 bases from V and 11 bases from J; junction bases left unmatched: 13. The germline CDR1 and CDR2 sequences are MNHEY and SVGAGI.

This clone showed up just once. CDR3 residues: CASSLLATGYSYNEQFF. The CDR3 coding sequence is TGTGCCAGCAGCTTATTAGCCACCGGGTACTCCTACAATGAGCAGTTCTTC. The chain couples TRBV7-6 to TRBJ2-1; unclear D gene. V lost 2 bases and J 0 bases, leaving 14 bases between the germline ends. This CDR3 contains 17 residues. Germline-derived CDR1 and CDR2 are SGHVS and FNYEAQ.